This T cell receptor (beta chain) was documented in a study of blood T cell repertoires in COVID-19. As for the study in general: Acute and convalescent COVID-19 samples came from the United States, Italy and Spain.

Seattle patient enrollment occurred during active infection, with longitudinal follow-up thereafter. In its sample, this clone was seen once. Some clones are missing from TCRdb's copy, which holds only in-frame ones; the method was immunoSEQ multiplex PCR. Of 200,000 to 250,000 clones in the sample, around 80% were seen once. The germline CDR1 and CDR2 sequences are GTSNPN and SVGIG (reference sequence). The CDR3 length is 17 residues. V lost 3 bases to trimming and J lost 1 base; unmatched junction nucleotides: 12. This TCR was recovered from a woman aged 25 to 45 with COVID-19, enrolled during active disease. This rearrangement joins TRBV30 to TRBJ2-5; 9 bases align to TRBD2. Sequencing input: peripheral blood. CDR3 sequence (DNA): TGTGCCTGGAGCATGCACTCTAGCGGGATACTCCAAGAGACCCAGTACTTC. Its protein is CAWSMHSSGILQETQYF.